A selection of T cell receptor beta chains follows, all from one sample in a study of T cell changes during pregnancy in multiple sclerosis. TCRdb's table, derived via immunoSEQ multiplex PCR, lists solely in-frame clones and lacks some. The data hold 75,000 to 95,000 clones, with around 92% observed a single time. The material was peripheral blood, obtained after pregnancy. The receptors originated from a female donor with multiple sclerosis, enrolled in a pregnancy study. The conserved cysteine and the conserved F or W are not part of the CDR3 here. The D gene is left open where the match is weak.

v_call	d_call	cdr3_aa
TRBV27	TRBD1	ASSPTLTGAGSETQY
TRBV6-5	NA	ASSYGGGGWGTEAF
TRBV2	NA	ASRRDTETFNSPLH
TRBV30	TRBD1	AWSVGQGPGGDEQY
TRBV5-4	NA	ASSSRLEGYT
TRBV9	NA	ASSGTEPNYGYT
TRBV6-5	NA	ASRPSRGLDTEAF
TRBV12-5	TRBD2	ASGYSGGMDTQY
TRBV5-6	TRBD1	ASSLVGTGPYEQY
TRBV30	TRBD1	AWSPAGQKRYGYT
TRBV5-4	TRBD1	ASSGSPGTGDNQPQH
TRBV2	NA	ASLAGINQPQH
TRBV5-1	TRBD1	ASRGLRQGDRGKTGELF
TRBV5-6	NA	ASRPGRAELRDTQY
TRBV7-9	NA	ASSSTRTGDYGYT
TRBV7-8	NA	ASSWGVGTQETQY
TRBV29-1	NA	SAESGLVRGYGYT
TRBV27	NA	ASSKNTEAF
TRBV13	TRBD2	ASSVEGSGGAYNEQF
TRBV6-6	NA	ASSYSSGLSSYEQY
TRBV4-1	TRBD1	ASRPGTESYGYT
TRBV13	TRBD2	ASSFGTMRNTDTQY
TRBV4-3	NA	ASSQGDTSTYEQY
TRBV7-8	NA	ASSLAVGQGQF
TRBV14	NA	ASSQGLYEQY
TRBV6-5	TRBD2	ASSYSIAGGNEQY
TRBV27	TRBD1	ASSLYGDRGGTGELF
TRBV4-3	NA	ASSQGGLAGANVLT
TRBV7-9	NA	ASSDAGTYHSGANVLT
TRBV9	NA	ASSVAGGTGELF
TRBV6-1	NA	ASSEGEPRYGYT
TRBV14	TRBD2	ASSQDWAGGATDTQY
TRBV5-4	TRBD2	ASSAGLAEKYNEQF
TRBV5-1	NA	ASSLQGSTDTQY
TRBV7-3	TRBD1	ASSFNRGYEQY
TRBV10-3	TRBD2	AIRRTSGSGTNTGELF
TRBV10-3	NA	AISGLTGSDTQY
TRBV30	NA	AWIRGGDGYT
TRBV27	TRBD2	ASSLWRGETAYEQY
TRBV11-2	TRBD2	ASSLDSTSGRYGEQF
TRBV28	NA	ASRSFDTTEAF
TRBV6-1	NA	ASSESTGTQETQY
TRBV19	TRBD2	ATKIERGGNIQY
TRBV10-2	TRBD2	ASSPFGTSGSGTQY
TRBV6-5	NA	ASSSPAGQNLEAF
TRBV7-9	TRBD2	ASSPVAGAYTGELF
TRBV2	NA	ASSPRSGGNTIY
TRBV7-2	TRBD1	ASSAPDRARVKLF
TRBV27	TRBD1	ASSLKKRTGLFFRDEQF
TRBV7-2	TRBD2	ASSPRGGPDTQY
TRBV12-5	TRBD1	ASGQGQGSYNEQF
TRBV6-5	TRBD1	ASSTRDRGNYEQY
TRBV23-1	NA	ASSQQTLYTEAF